Below are 11 T cell receptor beta chains sequenced from a single sample in a study of shared clonotypes between healthy human individuals. Only in-frame clones appear in the TCRdb table, and some are missing; sequencing was by immunoSEQ multiplex PCR. The profile shows around 2.1 million clones, 90% to 96% of them singletons. The specimen was naive CD4+ T cells sorted from blood. Subset denoted: CD45RA+ positively selected. The receptors originated from a man aged 18 to 35 in good health.

Only one count was recorded for this clone. This chain connects TRBV10-1 to TRBJ2-2; D remains unclear. The CDR3 covers 14 residues. Germline lookup yields CDR1 WNHNN and CDR2 SYGVQD (reference sequence). The V end lost 0 bases, the J end lost 6 bases, and 8 bases lay between the germline ends. The CDR3 region has the DNA TGCGCCAGCAGTGAGTCCCGGCACTCCGGGGAGCTGTTTTTT. Amino acids: CASSESRHSGELFF.

V is TRBV2 and J is TRBJ1-1, with 7 nucleotides matching TRBD1. Germline loops: CDR1 SNHLY, CDR2 FYNNEI. This CDR3 contains 13 residues. V gave up 6 bases and J gave up 5 bases; unmatched junction bases: 6. The CDR3 sequence: CASRKQGRTEAFF. CDR3 nucleotide sequence: TGTGCCAGCAGGAAACAGGGGCGGACTGAAGCTTTCTTT.

The V gene is TRBV10-3, the J gene TRBJ2-3; 11 bases are a match to TRBD2. The CDR3 runs to 15 residues. CDR1 is ENHRY, CDR2 SYGVKD, per germline. With 2 bases clipped from V and 4 bases from J, the junction kept 2 bases outside the gene matches. The CDR3: CAISETSGSADTQYF. The DNA of the CDR3 is TGTGCCATCAGTGAGACTAGCGGGAGCGCAGATACGCAGTATTTT.

The gene calls are TRBV18 and TRBJ1-1; D might be TRBD1 (5 bases). The CDR3 is made up of 14 amino acids. Per the germline V gene, CDR1 is KGHSH and CDR2 is LQKENI. V lost 5 bases to trimming and J lost 4 bases, with 14 bases between them. The CDR3: CASSVSSRVTEAFF. Here the CDR3 DNA reads TGTGCCAGCTCAGTGTCGAGCAGGGTCACTGAAGCTTTCTTT.

The gene calls are TRBV6-6 and TRBJ2-7; D is ambiguous. CDR1 MNHNY and CDR2 SVGAGI come from the germline V gene (reference sequence). V lost 5 bases and J 3 bases, leaving 8 bases between the germline ends. CDR3 length: 12 residues. The CDR3 DNA reads TGTGCCAGCAGTATAAAAAGCTACGAGCAGTACTTC. Its translation is CASSIKSYEQYF.

The chain employs TRBV7-6 and TRBJ1-4; 7 bases fit TRBD1. CDR3 length: 15 amino acids. CDR1 is SGHVS and CDR2 is FNYEAQ in the germline V gene. V was clipped by 5 bases and J by 4 bases; unmatched bases: 7. In DNA, the CDR3 is TGTGCCAGCAGCCCCCGGGACAGCGATAATGAAAAACTGTTTTTT. Translating gives CASSPRDSDNEKLFF. Full variable domain (missing parts from reference TRBV7-6 and TRBJ1-4): GAGVSQSPRYKVTKRGQDVALRCDPISGHVSLYWYRQALGQGPEFLTYFNYEAQQDKSGLPNDRFSAERPEGSISTLTIQRTEQRDSAMYRCASSPRDSDNEKLFFGSGTQLSVL.

V is TRBV7-2 and J is TRBJ2-3; D assignment may be TRBD1 or TRBD2 (5 bases each). The CDR3 has 15 residues. The V gene lost 5 bases and the J gene lost 5 bases, with 17 bases spanning the gap. In germline, CDR1 is SGHTA, CDR2 FQGNSA. CDR3 nucleotides: TGTGCCAGCAGCGTCGTACAAATGAGGGGAGATACGCAGTATTTT. This codes for CASSVVQMRGDTQYF.

J is TRBJ2-1 and V is TRBV10-3; 7 positions match TRBD1. CDR1 and CDR2 (germline): ENHRY, SYGVKD. J was trimmed by 10 bases and V by 9 bases; bases with no gene match: 6. The CDR3 contains 11 residues. In DNA, the CDR3 is TGTGCCATAGGGGACAGCAGAGAGCAGTTCTTC. It is translated as CAIGDSREQFF.

This rearrangement joins TRBV5-1 to TRBJ2-1; TRBD1 aligns across 9 bases. The CDR3 length is 15 residues. Germline lookup yields CDR1 SGHRS and CDR2 YFSETQ. The junction had 13 bases not matched to a gene; V was cut back by 7 bases and J by 8 bases. The CDR3 bases are TGCGCCAGCTTTCTCGGGACAGGGTTTAATTATGAGCAGTTCTTC. Translation gives CASFLGTGFNYEQFF. The full variable domain, its missing parts supplied by reference TRBV5-1 and TRBJ2-1, is KAGVTQTPRYLIKTRGQQVTLSCSPISGHRSVSWYQQTPGQGLQFLFEYFSETQRNKGNFPGRFSGRQFSNSRSEMNVSTLELGDSALYLCASFLGTGFNYEQFFGPGTRLTVL.

The chain links TRBV19 to TRBJ2-3; D uncertain. Per germline, CDR1 LNHDA and CDR2 SQIVND (reference sequence). The V gene lost 1 base and the J gene lost 3 bases, with 8 bases spanning the gap. The CDR3 extends over 14 amino acids. CDR3 sequence reads: CASSIARSTDTQYF. CDR3 nucleotide sequence: TGTGCCAGTAGTATAGCCCGATCGACAGATACGCAGTATTTT. The full variable domain, with the rest looked up from reference TRBV19 and TRBJ2-3, is DGGITQSPKYLFRKEGQNVTLSCEQNLNHDAMYWYRQDPGQGLRLIYYSQIVNDFQKGDIAEGYSVSREKKESFPLTVTSAQKNPTAFYLCASSIARSTDTQYFGPGTRLTVL.

The CDR3 DNA is TGTGCCAGCAGCTCGCCGGGACTAGCGGGAAGGGGCGAGCAGTACTTC. This sequence encodes CASSSPGLAGRGEQYF. The V and J genes are TRBV28 and TRBJ2-7; TRBD2 matches 13 bases. V was pared by 6 bases and J by 6 bases, with 11 bases of the junction left unmatched. The CDR3 contains 16 residues. CDR1 and CDR2 (germline): MDHEN, SYDVKM. Complete variable domain (other parts from reference TRBV28 and TRBJ2-7): DVKVTQSSRYLVKRTGEKVFLECVQDMDHENMFWYRQDPGLGLRLIYFSYDVKMKEKGDIPEGYSVSREKKERFSLILESASTNQTSMYLCASSSPGLAGRGEQYFGPGTRLTVT.